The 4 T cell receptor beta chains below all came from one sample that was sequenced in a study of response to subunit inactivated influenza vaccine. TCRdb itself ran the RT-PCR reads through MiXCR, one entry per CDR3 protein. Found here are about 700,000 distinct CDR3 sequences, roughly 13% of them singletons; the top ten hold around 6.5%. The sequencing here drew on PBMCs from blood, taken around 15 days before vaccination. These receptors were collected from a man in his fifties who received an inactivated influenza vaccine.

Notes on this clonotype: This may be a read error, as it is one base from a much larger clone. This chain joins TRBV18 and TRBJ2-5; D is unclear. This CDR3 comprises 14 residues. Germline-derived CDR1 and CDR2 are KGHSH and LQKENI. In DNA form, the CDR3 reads TGTGTCAGCTCACCGCCAGGAACGCAAGAGACCCAGTACTTC. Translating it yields CVSSPPGTQETQYF.

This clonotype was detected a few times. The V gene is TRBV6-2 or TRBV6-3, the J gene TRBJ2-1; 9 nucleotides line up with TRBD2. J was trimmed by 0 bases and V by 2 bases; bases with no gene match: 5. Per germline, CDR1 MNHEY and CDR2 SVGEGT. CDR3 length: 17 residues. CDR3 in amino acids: CASSYGGLALSYNEQFF. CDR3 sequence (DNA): TGTGCCAGCAGTTACGGGGGACTAGCCCTCTCCTACAATGAGCAGTTCTTC.

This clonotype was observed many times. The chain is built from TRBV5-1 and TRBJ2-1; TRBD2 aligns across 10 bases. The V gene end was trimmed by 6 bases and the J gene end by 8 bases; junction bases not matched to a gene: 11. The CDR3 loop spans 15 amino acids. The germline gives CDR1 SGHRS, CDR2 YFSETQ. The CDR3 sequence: CASNRAGGPYDEQFF. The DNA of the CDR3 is TGCGCCAGCAATAGAGCGGGAGGGCCTTACGATGAGCAGTTCTTC.

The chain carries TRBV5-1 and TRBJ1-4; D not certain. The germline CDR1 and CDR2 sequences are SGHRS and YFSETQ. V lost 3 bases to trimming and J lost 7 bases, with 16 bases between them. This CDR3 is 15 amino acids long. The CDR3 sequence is CASSYYPGRGEKLFF. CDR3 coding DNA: TGCGCCAGCAGCTACTACCCGGGGAGAGGTGAAAAACTGTTTTTT. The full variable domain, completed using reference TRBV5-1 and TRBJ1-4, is KAGVTQTPRYLIKTRGQQVTLSCSPISGHRSVSWYQQTPGQGLQFLFEYFSETQRNKGNFPGRFSGRQFSNSRSEMNVSTLELGDSALYLCASSYYPGRGEKLFFGSGTQLSVL.